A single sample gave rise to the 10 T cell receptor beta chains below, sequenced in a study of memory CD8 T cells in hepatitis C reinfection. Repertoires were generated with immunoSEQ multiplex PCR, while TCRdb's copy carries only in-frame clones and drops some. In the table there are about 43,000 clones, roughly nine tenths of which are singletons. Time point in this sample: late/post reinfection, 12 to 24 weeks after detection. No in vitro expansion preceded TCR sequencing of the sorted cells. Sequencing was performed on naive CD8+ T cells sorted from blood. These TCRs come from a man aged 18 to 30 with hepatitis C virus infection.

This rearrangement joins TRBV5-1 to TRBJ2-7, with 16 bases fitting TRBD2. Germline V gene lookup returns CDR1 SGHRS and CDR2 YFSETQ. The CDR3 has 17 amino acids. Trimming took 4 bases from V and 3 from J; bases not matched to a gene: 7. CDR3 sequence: CASSATGLAGGGYEQYF. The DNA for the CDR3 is TGCGCCAGCAGCGCGACGGGACTAGCGGGAGGGGGCTACGAGCAGTACTTC. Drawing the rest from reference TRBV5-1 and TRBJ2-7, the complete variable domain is KAGVTQTPRYLIKTRGQQVTLSCSPISGHRSVSWYQQTPGQGLQFLFEYFSETQRNKGNFPGRFSGRQFSNSRSEMNVSTLELGDSALYLCASSATGLAGGGYEQYFGPGTRLTVT.

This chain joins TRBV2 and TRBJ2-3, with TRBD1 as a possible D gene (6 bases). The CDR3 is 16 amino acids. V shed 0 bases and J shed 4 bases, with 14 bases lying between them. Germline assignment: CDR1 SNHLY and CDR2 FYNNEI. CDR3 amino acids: CASSEAEGVRADTQYF. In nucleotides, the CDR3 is TGTGCCAGCAGTGAAGCTGAGGGGGTGCGGGCAGATACGCAGTATTTT.

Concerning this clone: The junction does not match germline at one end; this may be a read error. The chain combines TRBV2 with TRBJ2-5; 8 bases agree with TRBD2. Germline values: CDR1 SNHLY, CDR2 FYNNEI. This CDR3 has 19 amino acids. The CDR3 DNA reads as TGCGCCAGCAGTGAAGCAAAGGCGGACCGCGGGAGGCGCCGAGAGACCCAGTACTTC. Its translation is CASSEAKADRGRRRETQYF.

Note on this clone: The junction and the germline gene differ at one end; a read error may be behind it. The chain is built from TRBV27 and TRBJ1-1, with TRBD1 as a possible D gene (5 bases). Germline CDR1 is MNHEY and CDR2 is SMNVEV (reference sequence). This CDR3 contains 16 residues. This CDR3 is CASSLYSMQGNTEAFF. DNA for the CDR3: TGTGCCAGCAGCTTATACTCGATGCAGGGGAACACTGAAGCTTTCTTT.

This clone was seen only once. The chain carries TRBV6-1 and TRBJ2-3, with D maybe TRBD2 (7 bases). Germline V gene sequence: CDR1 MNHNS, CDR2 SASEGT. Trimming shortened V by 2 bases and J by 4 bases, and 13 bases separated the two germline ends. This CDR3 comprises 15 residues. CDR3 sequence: CASSERRGGADTQYF. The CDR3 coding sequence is TGTGCCAGCAGTGAAAGGAGGGGGGGAGCAGATACGCAGTATTTT.

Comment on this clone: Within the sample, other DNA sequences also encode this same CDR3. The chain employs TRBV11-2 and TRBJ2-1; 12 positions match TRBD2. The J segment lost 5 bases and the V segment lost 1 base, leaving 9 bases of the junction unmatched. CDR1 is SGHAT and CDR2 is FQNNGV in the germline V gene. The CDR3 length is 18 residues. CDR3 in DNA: TGTGCCAGCAGCTTAGGGCTAGCGGGAGGGCCATCCAACAATGAGCAGTTCTTC. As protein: CASSLGLAGGPSNNEQFF.

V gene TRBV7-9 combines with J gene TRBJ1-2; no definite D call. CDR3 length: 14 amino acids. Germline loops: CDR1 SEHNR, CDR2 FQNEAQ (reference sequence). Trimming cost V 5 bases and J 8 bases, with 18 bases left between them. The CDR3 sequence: CASSPGYGENGYTF. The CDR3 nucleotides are TGTGCCAGCAGCCCGGGGTACGGGGAGAACGGCTACACCTTC.

CDR3 residues: CASTSGSGEQYF. The CDR3 coding sequence is TGTGCCAGCACCTCTGGGAGTGGGGAGCAGTACTTC. The chain has TRBV5-4 and TRBJ2-7, with D perhaps TRBD2 (5 bases). This CDR3 is built from 12 residues. Trimming stripped 6 bases from V and 7 bases from J, with 14 bases between. Germline lookup yields CDR1 SGHNT and CDR2 YYREEE (reference sequence).

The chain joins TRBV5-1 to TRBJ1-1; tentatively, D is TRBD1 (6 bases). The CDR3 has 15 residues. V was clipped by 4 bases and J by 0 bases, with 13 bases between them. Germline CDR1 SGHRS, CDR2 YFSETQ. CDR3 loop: CASSAQTGMNTEAFF. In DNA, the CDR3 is TGCGCCAGCAGCGCCCAGACAGGAATGAACACTGAAGCTTTCTTT. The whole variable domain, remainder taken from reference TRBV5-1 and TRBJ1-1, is KAGVTQTPRYLIKTRGQQVTLSCSPISGHRSVSWYQQTPGQGLQFLFEYFSETQRNKGNFPGRFSGRQFSNSRSEMNVSTLELGDSALYLCASSAQTGMNTEAFFGQGTRLTVV.

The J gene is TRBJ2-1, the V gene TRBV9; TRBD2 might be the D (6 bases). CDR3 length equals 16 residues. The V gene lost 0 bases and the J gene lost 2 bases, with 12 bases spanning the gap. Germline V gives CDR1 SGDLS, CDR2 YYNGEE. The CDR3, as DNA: TGTGCCAGCAGCGTAGCGGAGGGGCCCCCCTACAATGAGCAGTTCTTC. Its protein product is CASSVAEGPPYNEQFF.